The clone carrying this T cell receptor (beta chain) appeared a few times. These data belong to a study of early T cells in non-severe SARS-CoV-2 infection. V gave up 2 bases and J gave up 5 bases, with 7 bases separating them. Germline-derived CDR1 and CDR2 are MNHNY and SVGAGI (reference sequence). The CDR3 spans 12 residues. TCRdb re-derived calls from the 5' RACE reads in MiXCR, one entry per CDR3 protein. This repertoire shows 100,000 to 120,000 distinct CDR3 sequences, roughly 12% found once; its top ten account for less than 4.5%. The source is an adult who was a healthcare worker with PCR-confirmed SARS-CoV-2 infection or an uninfected control (not recorded which). Sequenced here: whole blood, sampled at baseline. J is TRBJ2-7 and V is TRBV6-6; D ambiguous. The CDR3 DNA follows: TGTGCCAGCAGTTACGGGTCCCACGAGCAGTACTTC. It encodes CASSYGSHEQYF.